This section outlines one TCR beta chain sequence together with its context. V lost 2 bases to trimming and J lost 2 bases; unmatched junction nucleotides: 5. CDR1 is LNHDA, CDR2 SQIVND, per germline (reference sequence). The CDR3 spans 15 residues. TCRdb's copy holds only in-frame clones and misses some; the assay was immunoSEQ multiplex PCR. The data contain nearly 70,000 clones, about 90% of them seen just once; the ten biggest clones take up about 1.5%. These data come from a study of T cell changes during pregnancy in multiple sclerosis. Source: peripheral blood, taken in the second trimester of pregnancy. This clonotype was obtained from a female donor in good health, enrolled as a control in a pregnancy study. The chain is built from TRBV19 and TRBJ1-1, with TRBD1 matching over 7 bases. The CDR3 here is CASSITHRGNTEAFF. As DNA, the CDR3 is TGTGCCAGTAGTATAACCCACAGGGGAAACACTGAAGCTTTCTTT.